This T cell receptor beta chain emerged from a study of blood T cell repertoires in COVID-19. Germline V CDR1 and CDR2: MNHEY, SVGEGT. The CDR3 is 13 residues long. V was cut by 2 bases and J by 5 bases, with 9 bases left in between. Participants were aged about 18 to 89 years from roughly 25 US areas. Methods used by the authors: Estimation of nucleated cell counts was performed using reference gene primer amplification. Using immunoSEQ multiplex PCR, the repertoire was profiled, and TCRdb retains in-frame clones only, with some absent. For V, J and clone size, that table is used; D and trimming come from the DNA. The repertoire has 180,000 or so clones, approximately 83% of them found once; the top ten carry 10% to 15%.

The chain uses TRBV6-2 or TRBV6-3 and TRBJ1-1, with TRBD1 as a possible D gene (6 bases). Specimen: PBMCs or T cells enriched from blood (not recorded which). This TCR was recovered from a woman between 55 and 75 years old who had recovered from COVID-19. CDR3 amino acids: CASSYTDRTEAFF. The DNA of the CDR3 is TGTGCCAGCAGTTACACCGACAGGACTGAAGCTTTCTTT.